This T cell receptor (beta chain) came from a study of early T cells in non-severe SARS-CoV-2 infection. CDR1 MNHNS and CDR2 SASEGT come from the germline V gene. The germline V and J ends were trimmed by 5 bases and 0 bases, with 11 bases remaining between them. This CDR3 comprises 15 residues. Attachment of unique molecular identifiers to individual cDNA molecules was performed. From the 5' RACE reads, TCRdb called clonotypes with MiXCR, one entry per CDR3 protein. The data hold roughly 55,000 distinct CDR3 sequences, with about 6.2% observed a single time. This clonotype was seen a handful of times.

The receptor was isolated from an adult who was a healthcare worker with PCR-confirmed SARS-CoV-2 infection or an uninfected control (not recorded which). What was sequenced was whole blood. This chain joins TRBV6-1 and TRBJ1-5; unclear D gene. The CDR3 region has the DNA TGTGCCAGCAGTTGGACGGCTGATAGCAATCAGCCCCAGCATTTT. Translated, it gives CASSWTADSNQPQHF.